The 21 T cell receptor beta chains below were found in one sample sequenced in a study of cytomegalovirus exposure and HLA in healthy donors. The table came from immunoSEQ multiplex PCR; TCRdb's copy has only in-frame clones and leaves some out. The table has about 120,000 clones, around 87% seen once. The sequencing input was PBMCs. These receptors all stem from a young woman in good health and CMV-seropositive.

As regards this clone: Other DNA sequences from this sample encode an identical CDR3 as well. This chain uses TRBV29-1 with TRBJ2-7; 7 bases align to TRBD1. Germline V gives CDR1 SQVTM, CDR2 ANQGSEA. The ends lost 5 bases at V and 2 bases at J; junction bases unmatched: 3. The CDR3 is made up of 12 amino acids. The DNA for the CDR3 is TGCAGCGTTCGGACAGGAACCTACGAGCAGTACTTC. Its protein is CSVRTGTYEQYF.

By share, this clone counts as medium-sized (0.01 to 0.1%). The CDR3 here is CASSQDPGTSGYNEQFF. In DNA form, the CDR3 reads TGCGCCAGCAGCCAAGACCCCGGGACAAGCGGCTACAATGAGCAGTTCTTC. J is TRBJ2-1 and V is TRBV4-3; tentatively, D is TRBD1 (6 bases). The V gene's germline CDR1 is LGHNA and CDR2 YSLEER. V lost 0 bases to trimming and J lost 3 bases, with 15 bases between them. There are 17 residues in the CDR3.

V and J are TRBV5-6 and TRBJ1-2; tentatively, D is TRBD1 (6 bases). The V gene lost 0 bases and the J gene lost 6 bases, with 9 bases spanning the gap. The CDR3 runs 13 residues. Germline values: CDR1 SGHDT, CDR2 YYEEEE. CDR3 in DNA: TGTGCCAGCAGCTTGGGAAACAGGGATGGCTACACCTTC. It encodes CASSLGNRDGYTF.

The rearrangement links TRBV30 to TRBJ1-4, with D maybe TRBD1 (6 bases). The CDR3 spans 16 residues. The ends were cut back, 8 bases at V and 0 bases at J, with 19 bases in the middle. Germline V gives CDR1 GTSNPN, CDR2 SVGIG (reference sequence). CDR3 bases: TGTGCCCGATTATCAGGGACAAAGGCAACTAATGAAAAACTGTTTTTT. It encodes CARLSGTKATNEKLFF.

The CDR3 DNA reads as TGTGCCATCGGACCGGGACTCTACAATGAGCAGTTCTTC. Translated, it gives CAIGPGLYNEQFF. The chain joins TRBV10-3 to TRBJ2-1; a possible D gene is TRBD2 (6 bases). Germline loops: CDR1 ENHRY, CDR2 SYGVKD. The CDR3 spans 13 residues. V was pared by 8 bases and J by 3 bases, with 11 bases between.

V usage is TRBV7-6 and J usage is TRBJ2-5, with TRBD2 matching 9 bases. Germline V CDR1 and CDR2: SGHVS, FNYEAQ. CDR3 length equals 13 residues. V shed 5 bases and J 5 bases; nucleotides not matched to a gene: 3. The DNA for the CDR3 is TGTGCCAGCAGCACCGGGACTAGCGAGACCCAGTACTTC. As protein: CASSTGTSETQYF.

The chain carries TRBV4-3 and TRBJ2-7, with TRBD2 matching 9 bases. The germline gives CDR1 LGHNA, CDR2 YSLEER. CDR3 size: 16 residues. With V trimmed by 0 bases and J by 7 bases, 10 bases remained unmatched. The CDR3 nucleotides read TGCGCCAGCAGCCAAGATAGCGGGGGCACCCCGTGGGAGCAGTACTTC. Translation gives CASSQDSGGTPWEQYF.

The chain's CDR3 is CASSQDIANTGELFF. The CDR3 DNA reads as TGCGCCAGCAGCCAAGACATAGCGAACACCGGGGAGCTGTTTTTT. The genes are TRBV4-3 and TRBJ2-2, with D unresolved. V was cut by 0 bases and J by 0 bases, with 5 bases left in between. CDR1 is LGHNA, CDR2 YSLEER, per germline. CDR3 length: 15 residues.

The chain has TRBV5-4 and TRBJ2-2; 7 bases align to TRBD2. CDR1 and CDR2 (germline): SGHNT, YYREEE (reference sequence). The CDR3 length is 16 residues. V lost 4 bases and J lost 0; bases outside the gene matches: 6. For the CDR3, the DNA is TGTGCCAGCAGCCCCACGCTAGCGGCGAACACCGGGGAGCTGTTTTTT. It codes for CASSPTLAANTGELFF.

The rearrangement uses TRBV4-2 and TRBJ2-2, with 9 bases that match TRBD2. With V trimmed by 11 bases and J by 4 bases, 11 bases remained unmatched. The CDR3 covers 15 residues. Germline loops: CDR1 LGHNA, CDR2 YNFKEQ. CDR3 coding DNA: TGTGCCGTAAGATACGGGCGGGGGGGCACCGGGGAGCTGTTTTTT. This sequence encodes CAVRYGRGGTGELFF.

The rearrangement joins TRBV7-2 to TRBJ2-2; TRBD1 is a possible D gene (6 bases). V gave up 5 bases and J gave up 2 bases, with 15 bases separating them. The CDR3 covers 16 residues. Germline V gene data show CDR1 as SGHTA and CDR2 as FQGNSA. The CDR3 DNA reads TGTGCCAGCAGCCCTGGGGGCAGGGGTAACACCGGGGAGCTGTTTTTT. As protein: CASSPGGRGNTGELFF.

The chain uses TRBV9 and TRBJ2-3, with D perhaps matching TRBD1 (6 bases). The CDR3 is 13 amino acids. Trimming removed 4 bases at V and 6 bases at J, with 12 bases between. Germline CDR1 SGDLS, CDR2 YYNGEE. The CDR3 DNA sequence: TGTGCCAGCAGCTCGAGGACAGCCGATACGCAGTATTTT. Translated, it gives CASSSRTADTQYF.

In this sample, this clone turned up a few times. The chain links TRBV27 to TRBJ1-5, with 9 bases identical to TRBD1. The germline V gene has CDR1 MNHEY and CDR2 SMNVEV (reference sequence). CDR3 length: 16 residues. V gave up 4 bases and J gave up 4 bases; unmatched junction bases: 8. CDR3 sequence (DNA): TGTGCCAGCAGTTCAAAGGGACAGGGAGAGAATCAGCCCCAGCATTTT. Protein: CASSSKGQGENQPQHF.

The chain carries TRBV6-5 and TRBJ2-7; tentative D call: TRBD1 (7 bases). Germline V gene lookup returns CDR1 MNHEY and CDR2 SVGAGI. Trimming stripped 6 bases from V and 6 bases from J, with 21 bases between. The CDR3 runs 15 residues. CDR3 protein: CASRGGRGATSEQYF. In nucleotides, the CDR3 is TGTGCCAGCAGGGGGGGCAGGGGGGCAACTAGCGAGCAGTACTTC.

The chain has TRBV6-1 and TRBJ2-3; TRBD2 matches at 7 bases. CDR1 and CDR2 (germline): MNHNS, SASEGT. The CDR3 runs to 15 residues. Trimming removed 3 bases from V and 3 bases from J; junction bases left unmatched: 6. DNA of the CDR3: TGTGCCAGCAGTGAGAGCGGCGGGAGAACAGATACGCAGTATTTT. This codes for CASSESGGRTDTQYF.

V usage is TRBV19 and J usage is TRBJ1-3; 9 bases fit TRBD1. The CDR3 is 15 residues long. Germline assignment: CDR1 LNHDA and CDR2 SQIVND (reference sequence). The trim removed 6 bases at V and 0 bases at J, leaving 3 bases unmatched. The CDR3 nucleotides read TGTGCCAGTAGCACAGGGGGCCGCTCTGGAAACACCATATATTTT. Translation gives CASSTGGRSGNTIYF.

The V gene is TRBV6-1, the J gene TRBJ2-1; 9 bases agree with TRBD2. The germline CDR1 and CDR2 sequences are MNHNS and SASEGT. The V segment lost 6 bases and the J segment 12 bases; nucleotides outside the gene matches: 15. The CDR3 has 15 residues. The CDR3 here is CASSGGTSIMARQFF. In DNA form, the CDR3 reads TGTGCCAGCAGCGGGGGGACTAGCATAATGGCGCGGCAGTTCTTC.

The chain has TRBV6-6 and TRBJ2-7; 7 bases align to TRBD2. Germline V gene data show CDR1 as MNHNY and CDR2 as SVGAGI (reference sequence). Trimming removed 10 bases from V and 0 bases from J; junction bases left unmatched: 12. The CDR3 runs 15 residues. In DNA form, the CDR3 reads TGTGCCACCACGGCTGCGGGGGTAAGCTCCTACGAGCAGTACTTC. Its translation is CATTAAGVSSYEQYF.

This chain uses TRBV30 with TRBJ1-3, with a tentative D call TRBD1 (6 bases). CDR1 is GTSNPN, CDR2 SVGIG, per germline (reference sequence). The CDR3 length is 15 residues. V lost 3 bases to trimming and J lost 0 bases, with 12 bases between them. The CDR3 DNA sequence: TGTGCCTGGAGAGGGGGGGGGAACTCTGGAAACACCATATATTTT. This encodes CAWRGGGNSGNTIYF.

This clone was counted once. The gene calls are TRBV5-1 and TRBJ2-2; TRBD2 aligns across 14 bases. CDR3 length equals 16 residues. The germline CDR1 and CDR2 sequences are SGHRS and YFSETQ. V was clipped by 2 bases and J by 4 bases; unmatched bases: 1. The CDR3: CASSFGLAGGTGELFF. CDR3 sequence (DNA): TGCGCCAGCAGCTTCGGACTAGCGGGGGGCACCGGGGAGCTGTTTTTT. The whole variable domain, filled in from reference TRBV5-1 and TRBJ2-2, reads KAGVTQTPRYLIKTRGQQVTLSCSPISGHRSVSWYQQTPGQGLQFLFEYFSETQRNKGNFPGRFSGRQFSNSRSEMNVSTLELGDSALYLCASSFGLAGGTGELFFGEGSRLTVL.

This clone was found once. J is TRBJ1-2 and V is TRBV18; 10 bases map to TRBD1. Germline CDR1 reads KGHSH; CDR2 reads LQKENI. The CDR3 length is 17 residues. The V segment lost 6 bases and the J segment 1 base; nucleotides outside the gene matches: 11. The CDR3 coding sequence is TGTGCCAGCTCCGGCGCGGGACAGGGGTCTTATAACTATGGCTACACCTTC. Translating it yields CASSGAGQGSYNYGYTF.